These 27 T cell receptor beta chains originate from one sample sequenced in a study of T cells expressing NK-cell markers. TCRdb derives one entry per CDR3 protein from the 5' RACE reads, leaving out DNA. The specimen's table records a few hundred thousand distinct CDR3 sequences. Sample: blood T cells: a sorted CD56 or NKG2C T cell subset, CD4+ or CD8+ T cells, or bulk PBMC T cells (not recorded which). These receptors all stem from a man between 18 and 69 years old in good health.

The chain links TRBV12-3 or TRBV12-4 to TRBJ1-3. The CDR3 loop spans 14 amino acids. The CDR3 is CASSTLPSGNTIYF.

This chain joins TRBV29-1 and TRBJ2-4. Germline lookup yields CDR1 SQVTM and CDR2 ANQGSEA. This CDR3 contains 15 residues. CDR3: CSVVEGWGNKNIQYF.

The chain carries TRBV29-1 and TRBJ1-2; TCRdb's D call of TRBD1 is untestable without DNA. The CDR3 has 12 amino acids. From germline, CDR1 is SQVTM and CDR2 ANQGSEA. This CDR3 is CSAGGPNYGYTF.

The CDR3 region is CSVEDPEDYYGYTF. V gene TRBV29-1 combines with J gene TRBJ1-2. The germline V gene has CDR1 SQVTM and CDR2 ANQGSEA. The length of the CDR3 is 14 residues.

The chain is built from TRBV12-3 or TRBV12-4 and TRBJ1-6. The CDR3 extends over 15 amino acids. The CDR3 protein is CASSLLSGGQKPLHF.

This chain's CDR3 is CAAGGPRDTQYF. The genes are TRBV2 and TRBJ2-3; with no DNA, the TCRdb D assignment of TRBD2 cannot be verified. Per germline, CDR1 SNHLY and CDR2 FYNNEI. The CDR3 has 12 amino acids.

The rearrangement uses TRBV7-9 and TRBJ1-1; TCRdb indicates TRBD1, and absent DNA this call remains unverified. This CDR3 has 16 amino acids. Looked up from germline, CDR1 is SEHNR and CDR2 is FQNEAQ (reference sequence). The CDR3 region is CASSENGQLLNTEAFF.

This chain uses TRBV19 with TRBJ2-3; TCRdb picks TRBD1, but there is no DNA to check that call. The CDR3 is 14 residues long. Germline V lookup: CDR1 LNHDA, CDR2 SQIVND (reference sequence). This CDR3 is CASSIPGVQDTQYF.

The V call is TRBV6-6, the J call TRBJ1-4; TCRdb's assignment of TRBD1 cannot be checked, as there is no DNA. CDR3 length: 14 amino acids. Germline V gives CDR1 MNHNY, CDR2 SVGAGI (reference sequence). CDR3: CASSYWDREEKLFF.

CDR3: CASSLATEKRKGYTF. The chain links TRBV7-9 to TRBJ1-2. CDR3 length: 15 amino acids. Germline V lookup: CDR1 SEHNR, CDR2 FQNEAQ (reference sequence).

CDR3 region: CASSLDTNNSPLHF. This sequence joins TRBV7-9 and TRBJ1-6. CDR1 is SEHNR and CDR2 is FQNEAQ in the germline V gene (reference sequence). The CDR3 has 14 residues.

The CDR3 reads CASSLGGLPETQYF. The rearrangement links TRBV6-1 to TRBJ2-5; lacking DNA, the TRBD2 call made by TCRdb goes unchecked. The germline CDR1 and CDR2 sequences are MNHNS and SASEGT. The CDR3 totals 14 residues.

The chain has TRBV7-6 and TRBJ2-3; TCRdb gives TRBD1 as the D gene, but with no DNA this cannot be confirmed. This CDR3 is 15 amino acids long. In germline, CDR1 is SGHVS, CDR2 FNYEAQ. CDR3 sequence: CASSRGQGEADTQYF.

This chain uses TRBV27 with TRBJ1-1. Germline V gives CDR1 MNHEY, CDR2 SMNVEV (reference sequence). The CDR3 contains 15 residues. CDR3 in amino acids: CASSLSKWGNTEAFF.

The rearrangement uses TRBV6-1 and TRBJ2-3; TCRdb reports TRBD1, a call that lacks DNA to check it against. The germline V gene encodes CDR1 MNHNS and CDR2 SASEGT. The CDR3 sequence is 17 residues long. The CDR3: CASRNRDRGRSTDTQYF.

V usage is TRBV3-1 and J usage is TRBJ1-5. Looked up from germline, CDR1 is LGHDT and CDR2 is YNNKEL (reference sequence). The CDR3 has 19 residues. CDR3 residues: CASSQDGSGRGLGNQPQHF.

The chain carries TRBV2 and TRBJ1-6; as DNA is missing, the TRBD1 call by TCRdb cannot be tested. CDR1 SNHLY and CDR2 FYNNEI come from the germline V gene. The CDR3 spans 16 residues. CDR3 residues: CASSTQGEGYNSPLHF.

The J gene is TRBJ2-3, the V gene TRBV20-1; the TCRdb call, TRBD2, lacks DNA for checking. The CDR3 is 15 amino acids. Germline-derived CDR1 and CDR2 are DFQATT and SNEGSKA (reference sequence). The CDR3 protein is CSARIGTREGDTQYF.

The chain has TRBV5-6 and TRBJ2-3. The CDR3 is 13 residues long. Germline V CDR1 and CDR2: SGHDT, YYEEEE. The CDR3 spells CASSLVALEAQYF. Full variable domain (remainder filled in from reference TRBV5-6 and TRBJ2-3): DAGVTQSPTHLIKTRGQQVTLRCSPKSGHDTVSWYQQALGQGPQFIFQYYEEEERQRGNFPDRFSGHQFPNYSSELNVNALLLGDSALYLCASSLVALEAQYFGPGTRLTVL.

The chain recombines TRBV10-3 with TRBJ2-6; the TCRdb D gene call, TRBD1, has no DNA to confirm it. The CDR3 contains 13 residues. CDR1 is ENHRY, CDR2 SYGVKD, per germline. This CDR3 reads CATGQAGANVLTF.

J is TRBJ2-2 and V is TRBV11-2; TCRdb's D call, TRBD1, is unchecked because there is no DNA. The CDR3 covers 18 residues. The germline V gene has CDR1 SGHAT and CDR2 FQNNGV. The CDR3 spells CASSLSYRGRSNTGELFF. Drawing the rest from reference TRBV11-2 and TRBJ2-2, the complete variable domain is EAGVAQSPRYKIIEKRQSVAFWCNPISGHATLYWYQQILGQGPKLLIQFQNNGVVDDSQLPKDRFSAERLKGVDSTLKIQPAKLEDSAVYLCASSLSYRGRSNTGELFFGEGSRLTVL.

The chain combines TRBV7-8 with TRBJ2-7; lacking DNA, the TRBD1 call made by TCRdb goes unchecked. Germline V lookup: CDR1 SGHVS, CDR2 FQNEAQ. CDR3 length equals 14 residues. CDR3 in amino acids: CASSPQGVLSEQYF.

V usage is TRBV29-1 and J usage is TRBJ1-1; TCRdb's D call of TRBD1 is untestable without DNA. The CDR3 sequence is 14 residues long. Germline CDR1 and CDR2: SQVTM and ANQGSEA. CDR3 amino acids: CSVLHRGRDTEAFF.

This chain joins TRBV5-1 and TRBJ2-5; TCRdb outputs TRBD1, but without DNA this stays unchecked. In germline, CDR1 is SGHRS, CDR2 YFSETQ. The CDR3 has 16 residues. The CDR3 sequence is CASSQDLFGTQETQYF.

CDR3 loop: CASNPDRRAEAFF. J is TRBJ1-1 and V is TRBV19; the TCRdb D gene call, TRBD1, has no DNA to confirm it. This CDR3 has 13 amino acids. Germline V gene lookup returns CDR1 LNHDA and CDR2 SQIVND (reference sequence). Looking up the rest from reference TRBV19 and TRBJ1-1 gives the full variable domain: DGGITQSPKYLFRKEGQNVTLSCEQNLNHDAMYWYRQDPGQGLRLIYYSQIVNDFQKGDIAEGYSVSREKKESFPLTVTSAQKNPTAFYLCASNPDRRAEAFFGQGTRLTVV.

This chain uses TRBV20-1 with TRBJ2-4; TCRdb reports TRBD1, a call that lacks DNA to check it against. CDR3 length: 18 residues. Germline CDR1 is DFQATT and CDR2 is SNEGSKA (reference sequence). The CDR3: CSARYHQAGGLAKNIQYF.

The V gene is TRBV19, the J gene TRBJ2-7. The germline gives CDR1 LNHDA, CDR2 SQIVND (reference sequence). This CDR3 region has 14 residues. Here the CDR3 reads CASSSSGPAYEQYF.